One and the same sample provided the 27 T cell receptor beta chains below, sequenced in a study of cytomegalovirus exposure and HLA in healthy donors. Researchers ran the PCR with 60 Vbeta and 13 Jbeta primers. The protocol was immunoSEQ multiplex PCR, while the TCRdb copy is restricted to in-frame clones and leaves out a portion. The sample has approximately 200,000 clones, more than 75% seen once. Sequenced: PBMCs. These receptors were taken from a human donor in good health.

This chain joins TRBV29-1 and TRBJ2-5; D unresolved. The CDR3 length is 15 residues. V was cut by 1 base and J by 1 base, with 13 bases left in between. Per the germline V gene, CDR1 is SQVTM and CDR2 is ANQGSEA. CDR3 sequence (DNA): TGCAGCGTTGAAGGGTTCCCGGAGACCCAAGAGACCCAGTACTTC. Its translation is CSVEGFPETQETQYF.

The CDR3 is CASSRGRYQETQYF. The CDR3 DNA reads as TGTGCCAGTAGTAGGGGGAGGTACCAAGAGACCCAGTACTTC. The chain employs TRBV19 and TRBJ2-5, with D maybe TRBD2 (6 bases). Germline loops: CDR1 LNHDA, CDR2 SQIVND (reference sequence). Trimming shortened V by 4 bases and J by 0 bases, and 9 bases separated the two germline ends. The CDR3 length is 14 residues. The full variable domain, in which reference TRBV19 and TRBJ2-5 provide the parts outside the CDR3, is DGGITQSPKYLFRKEGQNVTLSCEQNLNHDAMYWYRQDPGQGLRLIYYSQIVNDFQKGDIAEGYSVSREKKESFPLTVTSAQKNPTAFYLCASSRGRYQETQYFGPGTRLLVL.

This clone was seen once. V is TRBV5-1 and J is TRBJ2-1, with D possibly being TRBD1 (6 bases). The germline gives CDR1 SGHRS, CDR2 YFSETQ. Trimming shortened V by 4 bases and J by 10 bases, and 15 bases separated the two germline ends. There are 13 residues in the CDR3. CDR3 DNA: TGCGCCAGCAGCCCCCTTGGGGGACACGAGCAGTTCTTC. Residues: CASSPLGGHEQFF.

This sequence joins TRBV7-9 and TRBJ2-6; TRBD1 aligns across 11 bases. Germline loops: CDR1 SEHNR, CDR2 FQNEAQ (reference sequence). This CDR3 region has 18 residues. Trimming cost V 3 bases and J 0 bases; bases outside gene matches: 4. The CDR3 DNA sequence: TGTGCCAGCAGCTTCGGGACAGGGGGATCCTCTGGGGCCAACGTCCTGACTTTC. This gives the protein CASSFGTGGSSGANVLTF. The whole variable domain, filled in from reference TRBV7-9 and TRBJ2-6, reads DTGVSQNPRHKITKRGQNVTFRCDPISEHNRLYWYRQTLGQGPEFLTYFQNEAQLEKSRLLSDRFSAERPKGSFSTLEIQRTEQGDSAMYLCASSFGTGGSSGANVLTFGAGSRLTVL.

Written as DNA, the CDR3 is TGTGCCAGCAGCTTGAGAGACTACGAGCAGTACTTC. Translated: CASSLRDYEQYF. The rearrangement joins TRBV5-6 to TRBJ2-7; no firm D call. CDR1 SGHDT and CDR2 YYEEEE come from the germline V gene. CDR3 length equals 12 residues. The germline V and J ends were trimmed by 1 base and 3 bases, with 5 bases remaining between them.

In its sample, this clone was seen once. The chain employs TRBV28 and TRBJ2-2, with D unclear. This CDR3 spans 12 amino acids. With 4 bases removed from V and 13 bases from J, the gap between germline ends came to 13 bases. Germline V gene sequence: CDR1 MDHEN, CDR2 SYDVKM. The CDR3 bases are TGTGCCAGCAGTTCGTTTCGAGGCAGGCTGTTTTTT. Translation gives CASSSFRGRLFF.

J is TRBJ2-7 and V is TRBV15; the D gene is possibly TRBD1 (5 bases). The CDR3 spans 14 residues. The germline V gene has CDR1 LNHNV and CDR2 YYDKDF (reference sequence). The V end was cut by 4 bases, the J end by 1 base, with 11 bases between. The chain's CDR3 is CATSMIRESYEQYF. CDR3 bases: TGTGCCACCAGCATGATCAGGGAATCCTACGAGCAGTACTTC.

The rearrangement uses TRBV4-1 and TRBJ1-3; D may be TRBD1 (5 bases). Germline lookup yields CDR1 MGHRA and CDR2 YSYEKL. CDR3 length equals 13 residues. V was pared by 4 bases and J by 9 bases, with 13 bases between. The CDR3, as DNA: TGCGCCAGCAGCCCCCGGGGGGGAGTCACCATATATTTT. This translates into CASSPRGGVTIYF.

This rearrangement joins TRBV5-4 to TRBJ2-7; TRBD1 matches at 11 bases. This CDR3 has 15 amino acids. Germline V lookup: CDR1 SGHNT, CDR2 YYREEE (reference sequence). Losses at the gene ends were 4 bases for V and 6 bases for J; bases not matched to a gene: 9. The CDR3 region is CASSEDRGRLGEQYF. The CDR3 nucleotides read TGTGCCAGCAGCGAGGACAGGGGGCGGCTGGGCGAGCAGTACTTC.

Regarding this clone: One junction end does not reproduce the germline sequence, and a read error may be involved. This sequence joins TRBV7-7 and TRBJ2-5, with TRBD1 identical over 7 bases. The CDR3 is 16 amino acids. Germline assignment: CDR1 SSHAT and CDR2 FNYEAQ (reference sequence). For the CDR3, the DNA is TGTGCTAGCAGCCCTCCATCGACAGGGAATCAAGAGACCCAGTACTTC. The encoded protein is CASSPPSTGNQETQYF.

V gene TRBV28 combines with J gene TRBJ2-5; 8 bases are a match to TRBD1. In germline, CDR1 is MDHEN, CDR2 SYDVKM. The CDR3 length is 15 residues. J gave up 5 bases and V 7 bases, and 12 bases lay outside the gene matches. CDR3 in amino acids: CASTQRQGYEETQYF. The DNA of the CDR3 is TGTGCCAGCACCCAACGACAGGGGTATGAGGAGACCCAGTACTTC.

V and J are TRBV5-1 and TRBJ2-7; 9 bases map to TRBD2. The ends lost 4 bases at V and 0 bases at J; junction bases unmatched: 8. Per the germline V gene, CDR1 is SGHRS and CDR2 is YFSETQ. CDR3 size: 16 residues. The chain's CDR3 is CASSILAGQSSYEQYF. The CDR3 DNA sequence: TGCGCCAGCAGCATTCTAGCGGGGCAAAGCTCCTACGAGCAGTACTTC.

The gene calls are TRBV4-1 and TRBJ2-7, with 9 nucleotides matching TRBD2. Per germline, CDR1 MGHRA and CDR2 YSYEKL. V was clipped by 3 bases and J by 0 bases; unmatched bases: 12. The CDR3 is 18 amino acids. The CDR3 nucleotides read TGCGCCAGCAGCCATCATGGGACTAGCTGGCAAAACTCCTACGAGCAGTACTTC. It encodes CASSHHGTSWQNSYEQYF.

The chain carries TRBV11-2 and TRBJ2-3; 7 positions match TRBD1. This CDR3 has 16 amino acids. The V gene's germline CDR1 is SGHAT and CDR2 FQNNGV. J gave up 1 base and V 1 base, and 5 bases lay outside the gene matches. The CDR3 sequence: CASSLVTGVGTDTQYF. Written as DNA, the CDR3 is TGTGCCAGCAGCTTAGTCACAGGGGTGGGCACAGATACGCAGTATTTT. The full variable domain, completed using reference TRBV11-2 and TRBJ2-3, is EAGVAQSPRYKIIEKRQSVAFWCNPISGHATLYWYQQILGQGPKLLIQFQNNGVVDDSQLPKDRFSAERLKGVDSTLKIQPAKLEDSAVYLCASSLVTGVGTDTQYFGPGTRLTVL.

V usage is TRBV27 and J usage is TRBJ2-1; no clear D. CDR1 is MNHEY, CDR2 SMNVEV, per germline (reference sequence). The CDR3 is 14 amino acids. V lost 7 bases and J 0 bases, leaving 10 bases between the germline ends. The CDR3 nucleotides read TGTGCCAGCATGATATCTAGCTCCTACAATGAGCAGTTCTTC. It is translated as CASMISSSYNEQFF.

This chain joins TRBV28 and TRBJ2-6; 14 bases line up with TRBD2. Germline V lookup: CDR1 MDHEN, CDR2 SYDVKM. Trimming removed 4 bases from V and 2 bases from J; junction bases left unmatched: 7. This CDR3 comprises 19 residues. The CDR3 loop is CASSSGTSGSLTGANVLTF. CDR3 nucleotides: TGTGCCAGCAGTTCCGGGACTAGCGGGAGTTTGACTGGGGCCAACGTCCTGACTTTC.

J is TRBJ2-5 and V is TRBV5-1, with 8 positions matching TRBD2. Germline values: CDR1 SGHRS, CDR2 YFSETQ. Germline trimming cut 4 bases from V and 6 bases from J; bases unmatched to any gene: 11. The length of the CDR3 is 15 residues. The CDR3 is CASSPRTSGRQTQYF. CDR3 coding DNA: TGCGCCAGCAGCCCCCGGACGAGCGGGAGACAGACCCAGTACTTC.

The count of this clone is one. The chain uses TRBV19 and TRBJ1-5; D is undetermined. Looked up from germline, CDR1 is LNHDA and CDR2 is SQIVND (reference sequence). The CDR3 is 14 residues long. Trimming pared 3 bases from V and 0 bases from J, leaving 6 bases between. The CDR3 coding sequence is TGTGCCAGTAGTATTAGCCGTAGCAATCAGCCCCAGCATTTT. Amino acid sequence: CASSISRSNQPQHF. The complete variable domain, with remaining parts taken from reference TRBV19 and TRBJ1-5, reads DGGITQSPKYLFRKEGQNVTLSCEQNLNHDAMYWYRQDPGQGLRLIYYSQIVNDFQKGDIAEGYSVSREKKESFPLTVTSAQKNPTAFYLCASSISRSNQPQHFGDGTRLSIL.

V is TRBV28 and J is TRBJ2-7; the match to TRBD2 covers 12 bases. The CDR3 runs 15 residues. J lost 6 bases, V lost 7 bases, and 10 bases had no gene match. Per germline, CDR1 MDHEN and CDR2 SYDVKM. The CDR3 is CASNTLTSGRTEQYF. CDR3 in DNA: TGTGCCAGCAATACACTGACTAGCGGGAGAACCGAGCAGTACTTC.

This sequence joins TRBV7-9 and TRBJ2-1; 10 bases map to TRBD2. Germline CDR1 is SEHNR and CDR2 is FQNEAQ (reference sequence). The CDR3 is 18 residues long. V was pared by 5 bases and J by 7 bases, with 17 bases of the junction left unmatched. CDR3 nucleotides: TGTGCCAGCAGCCCAGATGTGTCTAGCGGGAGTGTGTGGAATGAGCAGTTCTTC. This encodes CASSPDVSSGSVWNEQFF.

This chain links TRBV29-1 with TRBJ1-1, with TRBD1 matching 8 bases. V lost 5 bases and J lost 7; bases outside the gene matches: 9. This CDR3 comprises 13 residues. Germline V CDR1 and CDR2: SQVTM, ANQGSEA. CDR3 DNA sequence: TGCAGCGTTCGCCTCACAGGGGGAAGTGAAGCTTTCTTT. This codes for CSVRLTGGSEAFF.

The CDR3 DNA sequence: TGTGCCAGCAGCGTACACAGGGGAGGAAACACCATATATTTT. Protein: CASSVHRGGNTIYF. V is TRBV9 and J is TRBJ1-3; 7 nucleotides line up with TRBD1. Germline CDR1 reads SGDLS; CDR2 reads YYNGEE. V lost 1 base and J lost 4; bases outside the gene matches: 2. The CDR3 is 14 amino acids. Combining the CDR3 with reference TRBV9 and TRBJ1-3 gives the whole variable domain DSGVTQTPKHLITATGQRVTLRCSPRSGDLSVYWYQQSLDQGLQFLIQYYNGEERAKGNILERFSAQQFPDLHSELNLSSLELGDSALYFCASSVHRGGNTIYFGEGSWLTVV.

The CDR3 here is CASSVRQVTTDTQYF. The CDR3 nucleotides are TGTGCCAGCAGCGTCAGGCAGGTTACCACAGATACGCAGTATTTT. The chain is built from TRBV9 and TRBJ2-3, with D uncertain. CDR1 and CDR2 from the germline V gene are SGDLS and YYNGEE. Trimming shortened V by 2 bases and J by 2 bases, and 12 bases separated the two germline ends. The CDR3 covers 15 residues.

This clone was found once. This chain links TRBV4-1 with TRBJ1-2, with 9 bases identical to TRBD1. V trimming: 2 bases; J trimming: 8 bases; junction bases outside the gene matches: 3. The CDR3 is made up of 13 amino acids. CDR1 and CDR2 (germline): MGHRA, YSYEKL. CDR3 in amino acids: CASSQPTGGGYTF. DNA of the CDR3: TGCGCCAGCAGCCAACCTACAGGGGGCGGCTACACCTTC.

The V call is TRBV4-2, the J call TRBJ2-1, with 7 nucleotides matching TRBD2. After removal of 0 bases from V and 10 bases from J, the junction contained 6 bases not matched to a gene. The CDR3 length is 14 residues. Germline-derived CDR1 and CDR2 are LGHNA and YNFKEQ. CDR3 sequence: CASSQDTGGWEQFF. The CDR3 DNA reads TGTGCCAGCAGCCAAGATACGGGAGGATGGGAGCAGTTCTTC.

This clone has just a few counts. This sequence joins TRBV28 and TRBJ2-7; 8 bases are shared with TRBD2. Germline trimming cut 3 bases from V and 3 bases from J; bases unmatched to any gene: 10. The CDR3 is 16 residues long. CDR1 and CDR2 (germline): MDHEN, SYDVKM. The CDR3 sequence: CASSFLLASGSYEQYF. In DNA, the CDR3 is TGTGCCAGCAGTTTCCTGTTAGCCAGCGGGAGCTACGAGCAGTACTTC.

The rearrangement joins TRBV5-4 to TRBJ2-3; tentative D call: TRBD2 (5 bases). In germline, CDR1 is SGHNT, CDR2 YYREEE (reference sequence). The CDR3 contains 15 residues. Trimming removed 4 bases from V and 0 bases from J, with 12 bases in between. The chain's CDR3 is CASSRSGPSTDTQYF. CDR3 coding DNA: TGTGCCAGCAGCCGAAGCGGACCTAGCACAGATACGCAGTATTTT.